The TCR beta chain under discussion was sequenced for a study of blood T cell repertoires in COVID-19. Study context: Some COVID-19 samples were acute and others convalescent; all came from the United States, Italy and Spain. Sources were T cells, B-cell-depleted T cells, or PBMCs; the material itself was cDNA or gDNA.

Trimming cost V 4 bases and J 3 bases, with 10 bases left between them. The V gene's germline CDR1 is MNHEY and CDR2 SVGAGI. The CDR3 runs 14 residues. Participants were placed into cohorts based on the clinical history they reported. TCRdb's table, derived via immunoSEQ multiplex PCR, lists solely in-frame clones and lacks some. Among over 200,000 clones listed, roughly 90% were seen once. The gene calls are TRBV6-5 and TRBJ1-5; perhaps TRBD1 as D (5 bases). The sequencing input was PBMCs or T cells enriched from blood (not recorded which). The TCR sequence derives from a man between 18 and 29 years old with acute COVID-19. The DNA of the CDR3 is TGTGCCAGCAGTTTTGACAGAGACAATCAGCCCCAGCATTTT. Protein product: CASSFDRDNQPQHF.